The rows below give T cell receptor beta chains drawn from one sample of a study of cytomegalovirus exposure and HLA in healthy donors. The method was immunoSEQ multiplex PCR; TCRdb's version includes in-frame clones alone and lacks a portion of them. Among tens of thousands of clones listed, around 92% were seen once. The sample was PBMCs. The receptors originated from a woman aged 18-29 years in good health and CMV-seronegative. The CDR3 runs from the conserved cysteine through the conserved F or W. D genes are given only for firm matches. Some rows mark clone size as missing; the rest say once, few, many or name a class of expanded clone.

CDR3 length	clone size	V gene	J gene	D gene	CDR3 DNA	CDR3 protein
16	-	TRBV9	TRBJ2-1	TRBD2	TGTGCCAGCAGCGTAGGTAGCGGGTTCTCCTACAATGAGCAGTTCTTC	CASSVGSGFSYNEQFF
18	-	TRBV2	TRBJ2-3	TRBD2	TGTGCCAGCAGTGAAGGTAATAGCGGGGGGCCTGGCACAGATACGCAGTATTTT	CASSEGNSGGPGTDTQYF
12	-	TRBV4-1	TRBJ2-5	-	TGCGCCAGCAGCCAAGATTACGGGACCCAGTACTTC	CASSQDYGTQYF
11	few	TRBV29-1	TRBJ2-7	-	TGCAGCGTATCAGGGATAGGGGAGCAGTACTTC	CSVSGIGEQYF
16	-	TRBV30	TRBJ1-6	-	TGTGCCTGGAGTGTAGCTGGGGCCTCCTATAATTCACCCCTCCACTTT	CAWSVAGASYNSPLHF
9	-	TRBV27	TRBJ2-3	-	TGTGCCAGCAGTGTCGGGGGGTATTTT	CASSVGGYF
15	few	TRBV6-5	TRBJ1-6	TRBD1	TGTGCCAGCAGTTACTCAGGACAGGGGGATTCACCCCTCCACTTT	CASSYSGQGDSPLHF
18	-	TRBV11-2	TRBJ2-6	-	TGTGCCAGCAGCTTAGATGTAACAGGGCGCTCTGGGGCCAACGTCCTGACTTTC	CASSLDVTGRSGANVLTF
14	-	TRBV21-1	TRBJ2-5	-	TGTGCCAGCACCACAGGGGGGGGACGAGAGACCCAGTACTTC	CASTTGGGRETQYF
16	-	TRBV2	TRBJ2-1	TRBD2	TGTGCCAGCAGTGAAGGTAGCGGGAGGCCCTACAATGAGCAGTTCTTC	CASSEGSGRPYNEQFF
15	-	TRBV21-1	TRBJ2-2	-	TGTGCCAGGGCGGACAGGGCCAAGAACACCGGGGAGCTGTTTTTT	CARADRAKNTGELFF
16	-	TRBV7-8	TRBJ1-5	-	TGTGCCAGCAGTTTATCCCTTTATAATAGCAATCAGCCCCAGCATTTT	CASSLSLYNSNQPQHF